The source of this TCR beta chain is a study of shared clonotypes between healthy human individuals. For the study at large: The study used three CD4 naive, three CD4 memory, two CD8 naive and one CD8 memory plate per donor.

As regards this clone: Its specificity is not known.

Study-level points and caveats: Sequencing depth was a factor that was expected to affect clonotype sharing among donors.

CDR1 is GTSNPN, CDR2 SVGIG, per germline (reference sequence). The CDR3 totals 15 residues. The V and J ends lost 3 bases and 3 bases, in that order; junction bases with no gene match: 7. Method: immunoSEQ multiplex PCR; TCRdb's copy keeps in-frame clones and lacks some. The profile covers 2 million to 2.5 million clones, with about 92% appearing a single time and around 0.4% taken by the ten largest. This chain links TRBV30 with TRBJ1-5, with 8 nucleotides matching TRBD1. The TCR was taken from a young man in good health. Some clones in this sample may be carry-over from other donors' samples. What was sequenced was naive CD4+ T cells from PBMCs. Documented subset: CD45RA+ positively selected. The CDR3 region has the DNA TGTGCCTGGAGGCAGGGGGCGAATAACAATCAGCCCCAGCATTTT. It specifies CAWRQGANNNQPQHF.